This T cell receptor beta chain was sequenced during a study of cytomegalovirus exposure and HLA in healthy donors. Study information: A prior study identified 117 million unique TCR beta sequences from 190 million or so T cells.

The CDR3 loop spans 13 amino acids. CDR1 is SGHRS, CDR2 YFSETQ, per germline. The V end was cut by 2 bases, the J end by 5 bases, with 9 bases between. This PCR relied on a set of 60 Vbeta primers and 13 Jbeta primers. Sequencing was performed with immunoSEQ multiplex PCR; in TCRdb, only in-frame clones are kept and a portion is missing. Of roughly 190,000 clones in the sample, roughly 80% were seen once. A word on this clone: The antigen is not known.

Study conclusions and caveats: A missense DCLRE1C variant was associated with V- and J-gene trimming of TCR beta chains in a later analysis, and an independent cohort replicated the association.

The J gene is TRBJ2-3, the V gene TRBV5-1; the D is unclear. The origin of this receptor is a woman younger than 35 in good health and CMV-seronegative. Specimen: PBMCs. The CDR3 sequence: CASSLELVDTQYF. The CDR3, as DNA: TGCGCCAGCAGCTTAGAATTAGTAGATACGCAGTATTTT.